These 31 T cell receptor beta chains originate from one sample sequenced in a study of blood T cell repertoires in COVID-19. Only in-frame clones appear in the TCRdb table, and some are missing; sequencing was by immunoSEQ multiplex PCR. The sample has 250,000 to 400,000 clones, roughly 90% seen once. Sequenced material: peripheral blood. These receptors were obtained from a woman in her twenties or thirties with COVID-19, enrolled during active disease.

The V call is TRBV4-2, the J call TRBJ1-4; 7 positions agree with TRBD1. This CDR3 has 15 residues. Germline V gene lookup returns CDR1 LGHNA and CDR2 YNFKEQ. With 1 base clipped from V and 8 bases from J, the junction kept 7 bases outside the gene matches. CDR3 bases: TGTGCCAGCAGCCAAGTAACAGGGGCCGGAGAAAAACTGTTTTTT. This translates into CASSQVTGAGEKLFF.

V and J are TRBV5-1 and TRBJ2-7; possible D gene TRBD1, 5 bases. The CDR3 runs 14 residues. Trimming stripped 4 bases from V and 3 bases from J, with 14 bases between. Germline CDR1 reads SGHRS; CDR2 reads YFSETQ. The CDR3 nucleotides read TGCGCCAGCAGCCCGCAGGCAGGGAACTACGAGCAGTACTTC. Its translation: CASSPQAGNYEQYF.

This clone was seen once. The gene calls are TRBV2 and TRBJ1-5; D call uncertain. This CDR3 region has 15 residues. The germline V gene has CDR1 SNHLY and CDR2 FYNNEI. Trimming stripped 1 base from V and 1 base from J, with 8 bases between. CDR3 protein: CASSEGAISNQPQHF. The CDR3 DNA reads as TGTGCCAGCAGTGAAGGGGCGATAAGCAATCAGCCCCAGCATTTT. Based on the CDR3 plus reference TRBV2 and TRBJ1-5, the full variable domain is EPEVTQTPSHQVTQMGQEVILRCVPISNHLYFYWYRQILGQKVEFLVSFYNNEISEKSEIFDDQFSVERPDGSNFTLKIRSTKLEDSAMYFCASSEGAISNQPQHFGDGTRLSIL.

This sequence joins TRBV12-3 or TRBV12-4 and TRBJ1-2, with 9 bases matching TRBD1. The CDR3 has 13 amino acids. J lost 8 bases, V lost 5 bases, and 6 bases had no gene match. As DNA, the CDR3 is TGTGCCAGCAGTCAACAGGGGGCGTGGGGCTACACCTTC. Protein product: CASSQQGAWGYTF.

The chain has TRBV18 and TRBJ1-1; D remains ambiguous. V gave up 4 bases and J gave up 0 bases, with 21 bases separating them. Germline CDR1 is KGHSH and CDR2 is LQKENI. The CDR3 is 18 amino acids. The CDR3 DNA sequence: TGTGCCAGCTCACTATCCATAGCGGCCACGGGTGTGAACACTGAAGCTTTCTTT. This gives the protein CASSLSIAATGVNTEAFF.

The chain joins TRBV12-5 to TRBJ2-7; 9 bases align to TRBD2. Germline CDR1 LGHNT, CDR2 FRNRAP. Germline trimming cut 1 base from V and 1 base from J; bases unmatched to any gene: 5. The CDR3 sequence is 16 residues long. The CDR3 loop is CASGLDLAGLSYEQYF. The DNA of the CDR3 is TGTGCTAGTGGTTTGGATCTAGCGGGACTGTCCTACGAGCAGTACTTC. Filled out from reference TRBV12-5 and TRBJ2-7, the complete variable domain reads DARVTQTPRHKVTEMGQEVTMRCQPILGHNTVFWYRQTMMQGLELLAYFRNRAPLDDSGMPKDRFSAEMPDATLATLKIQPSEPRDSAVYFCASGLDLAGLSYEQYFGPGTRLTVT.

V and J are TRBV7-8 and TRBJ2-1; 9 bases align to TRBD2. The J segment lost 5 bases and the V segment lost 6 bases, leaving 14 bases of the junction unmatched. Germline V gene sequence: CDR1 SGHVS, CDR2 FQNEAQ. The CDR3 runs 17 residues. CDR3 protein: CASRPWSGREGNNEQFF. DNA for the CDR3: TGTGCCAGCAGGCCCTGGTCGGGGCGGGAGGGCAACAATGAGCAGTTCTTC.

The gene calls are TRBV19 and TRBJ1-4, with 7 bases that match TRBD1. J lost 12 bases, V lost 5 bases, and 6 bases had no gene match. The CDR3 length is 12 residues. Germline assignment: CDR1 LNHDA and CDR2 SQIVND (reference sequence). The CDR3 spells CASSLGQVELFF. The CDR3, as DNA: TGTGCCAGTAGTCTAGGACAGGTGGAACTGTTTTTT. The full variable domain, in which reference TRBV19 and TRBJ1-4 provide the parts outside the CDR3, is DGGITQSPKYLFRKEGQNVTLSCEQNLNHDAMYWYRQDPGQGLRLIYYSQIVNDFQKGDIAEGYSVSREKKESFPLTVTSAQKNPTAFYLCASSLGQVELFFGSGTQLSVL.

This sequence joins TRBV11-2 and TRBJ2-5, with D perhaps TRBD2 (6 bases). V was pared by 2 bases and J by 4 bases, with 14 bases between. The CDR3 is 15 amino acids. CDR1 is SGHAT, CDR2 FQNNGV, per germline. CDR3 DNA: TGTGCCAGCAGCTTATGGACGGGGGTCTCAGAGACCCAGTACTTC. As protein: CASSLWTGVSETQYF.

The gene calls are TRBV2 and TRBJ1-6, with D possibly being TRBD1 (5 bases). The CDR3 loop spans 16 amino acids. Trimming took off 4 bases at V and 5 bases at J, with 15 bases between the two ends. Germline V gene lookup returns CDR1 SNHLY and CDR2 FYNNEI. This CDR3 reads CASSGLRGTNNSPLHF. CDR3 DNA: TGTGCCAGCAGTGGTCTTCGCGGGACCAATAATTCACCCCTCCACTTT.

The chain carries TRBV27 and TRBJ1-1; TRBD1 might be the D (5 bases). Trimming removed 5 bases at V and 0 bases at J, with 13 bases between. Germline values: CDR1 MNHEY, CDR2 SMNVEV (reference sequence). The CDR3 has 15 residues. Here the CDR3 reads CASSREGRLNTEAFF. The CDR3 coding sequence is TGTGCCAGCAGTAGGGAGGGACGGCTGAACACTGAAGCTTTCTTT.

The V and J genes are TRBV20-1 and TRBJ2-3; tentative D call: TRBD2 (7 bases). The CDR3 is 18 amino acids. V lost 3 bases to trimming and J lost 7 bases, with 29 bases between them. The germline V gene encodes CDR1 DFQATT and CDR2 SNEGSKA (reference sequence). CDR3 amino acids: CSASPSGQKGEKRNTQYF. The CDR3 DNA sequence: TGCAGTGCTAGTCCTAGCGGCCAAAAGGGGGAGAAGAGGAATACGCAGTATTTT.

The rearrangement links TRBV4-1 to TRBJ2-2; D might be TRBD2 (5 bases). Germline CDR1 MGHRA, CDR2 YSYEKL. V was clipped by 0 bases and J by 3 bases, with 20 bases between them. The CDR3 has 19 residues. In nucleotides, the CDR3 is TGCGCCAGCAGCCAAGATGATTTATTAGGTCAGGAGGACACCGGGGAGCTGTTTTTT. Translated, it gives CASSQDDLLGQEDTGELFF.

The V and J genes are TRBV5-4 and TRBJ2-1, with TRBD2 identical over 15 bases. With 5 bases clipped from V and 9 bases from J, the junction kept 9 bases outside the gene matches. The CDR3 spans 16 residues. CDR1 SGHNT and CDR2 YYREEE come from the germline V gene (reference sequence). The CDR3 protein is CASRPRTSGRAVEQFF. As DNA, the CDR3 is TGTGCCAGCAGGCCGCGGACTAGCGGGAGGGCCGTTGAGCAGTTCTTC.

The gene calls are TRBV7-2 and TRBJ2-5, with D tentatively TRBD2 (5 bases). Trimming cost V 1 base and J 1 base, with 13 bases left between them. The length of the CDR3 is 16 residues. Germline V gene lookup returns CDR1 SGHTA and CDR2 FQGNSA. CDR3 sequence (DNA): TGTGCCAGCAGCTTAGTCCCCCGGACTCCCCAAGAGACCCAGTACTTC. Amino acid sequence: CASSLVPRTPQETQYF.

This clone was observed a handful of times. The J gene is TRBJ2-7, the V gene TRBV5-4; the D gene is possibly TRBD1 (7 bases). Germline values: CDR1 SGHNT, CDR2 YYREEE (reference sequence). Trimming stripped 0 bases from V and 2 bases from J, with 12 bases between. This CDR3 is built from 15 residues. The CDR3 reads CASSLGGDSTYEQYF. DNA of the CDR3: TGTGCCAGCAGCTTGGGGGGGGACAGCACCTACGAGCAGTACTTC.

The V gene is TRBV9, the J gene TRBJ2-5; possibly TRBD2 for D (6 bases). CDR1 and CDR2 from the germline V gene are SGDLS and YYNGEE. The CDR3 spans 13 residues. Trimming pared 2 bases from V and 3 bases from J, leaving 8 bases between. The CDR3: CASSVGGEETQYF. CDR3 in DNA: TGTGCCAGCAGCGTGGGAGGCGAAGAGACCCAGTACTTC.

The rearrangement links TRBV28 to TRBJ1-1, with D perhaps TRBD1 (5 bases). The CDR3 has 14 residues. From germline, CDR1 is MDHEN and CDR2 SYDVKM. V gave up 4 bases and J gave up 4 bases, with 13 bases separating them. For the CDR3, the DNA is TGTGCCAGCAGTTATGGGGAAAGGGGCACTGAAGCTTTCTTT. Translation gives CASSYGERGTEAFF.

V gene TRBV19 combines with J gene TRBJ2-5; a weak D match, TRBD2 (5 bases). Trimming removed 0 bases from V and 3 bases from J, with 14 bases in between. CDR1 and CDR2 from the germline V gene are LNHDA and SQIVND (reference sequence). The CDR3 has 16 amino acids. CDR3 protein: CASSIDTRTGKETQYF. CDR3 in DNA: TGTGCCAGTAGTATAGACACCCGGACTGGAAAAGAGACCCAGTACTTC.

The chain combines TRBV12-2 with TRBJ2-1; TRBD2, the table's D call, was not compared with the DNA. TRBV12-2 is reported as a pseudogene. The CDR3 runs to 17 residues. The CDR3 region is CASRLALAGVIKDEQFF. CDR3 bases: TGTGCAAGTCGCTTAGCGCTAGCGGGAGTCATTAAGGATGAGCAGTTCTTC.

The V and J genes are TRBV24-1 and TRBJ2-3, with D tentatively TRBD2 (5 bases). Per the germline V gene, CDR1 is KGHDR and CDR2 is SFDVKD. The CDR3 totals 15 residues. Trimming removed 3 bases from V and 7 bases from J, with 16 bases in between. For the CDR3, the DNA is TGTGCCACCAGTGATCCACGTGGACTGCCTTATACGCAGTATTTT. It codes for CATSDPRGLPYTQYF.

On this clone itself: Given a much more abundant clone one base away, this may be a read error. Here the CDR3 DNA reads TGTGCCAGCAGCCCCCAGATGAACACTGAAGCTTTCTTT. This gives the protein CASSPQMNTEAFF. The chain recombines TRBV9 with TRBJ1-1; D call uncertain. The V gene lost 4 bases and the J gene lost 0 bases, with 7 bases spanning the gap. CDR1 and CDR2 (germline): SGDLS, YYNGEE. This CDR3 contains 13 residues.

The J gene is TRBJ1-2, the V gene TRBV2; 9 bases fit TRBD1. The junction had 6 bases not matched to a gene; V was cut back by 9 bases and J by 4 bases. The CDR3 is 13 residues long. CDR1 is SNHLY and CDR2 is FYNNEI in the germline V gene. CDR3 sequence reads: CASFPGQGYGYTF. The CDR3 DNA sequence: TGTGCCAGTTTCCCGGGACAGGGCTATGGCTACACCTTC.

The V and J genes are TRBV28 and TRBJ1-2; 10 nucleotides line up with TRBD1. V gave up 6 bases and J gave up 5 bases; unmatched junction bases: 9. The CDR3 extends over 15 amino acids. CDR1 and CDR2 from the germline V gene are MDHEN and SYDVKM. CDR3 sequence reads: CASRPGTGVGYGYTF. The CDR3 DNA reads TGTGCCAGCAGACCCGGGACAGGGGTAGGATATGGCTACACCTTC.

Here the CDR3 DNA reads TGTGCCAGCAGTTTGACTAGCGGGAGAGTTACCTACGAGCAGTACTTC. Translated: CASSLTSGRVTYEQYF. This rearrangement joins TRBV6-5 to TRBJ2-7, with 12 bases that match TRBD2. From germline, CDR1 is MNHEY and CDR2 SVGAGI. V lost 4 bases to trimming and J lost 2 bases; unmatched junction nucleotides: 6. CDR3 size: 16 residues.

The V call is TRBV28, the J call TRBJ1-4; TRBD1 matches 7 bases. The CDR3 consists of 15 residues. After removal of 6 bases from V and 3 bases from J, the junction contained 7 bases not matched to a gene. The germline gives CDR1 MDHEN, CDR2 SYDVKM. The CDR3 nucleotides read TGTGCCAGCAGCAGCCCCCAGGGGGCTAATGAAAAACTGTTTTTT. Protein product: CASSSPQGANEKLFF.

The rearrangement links TRBV2 to TRBJ2-7; 9 nucleotides line up with TRBD1. Per the germline V gene, CDR1 is SNHLY and CDR2 is FYNNEI. The CDR3 runs 14 residues. J lost 6 bases, V lost 8 bases, and 11 bases had no gene match. The CDR3 sequence is CASVGGQGTGEQYF. As DNA, the CDR3 is TGTGCCAGCGTCGGTGGACAGGGGACCGGCGAGCAGTACTTC.

The V and J genes are TRBV7-8 and TRBJ2-1, with 7 bases lining up with TRBD2. In germline, CDR1 is SGHVS, CDR2 FQNEAQ. This CDR3 comprises 16 residues. Unmatched junction bases numbered 11, after V lost 5 bases and J lost 4 bases. The CDR3 sequence: CASSPRGENPYNEQFF. DNA for the CDR3: TGTGCCAGCAGCCCCCGGGGGGAAAACCCTTACAATGAGCAGTTCTTC.

This rearrangement joins TRBV5-1 to TRBJ2-5; 8 positions match TRBD2. Losses at the gene ends were 4 bases for V and 5 bases for J; bases not matched to a gene: 7. Looked up from germline, CDR1 is SGHRS and CDR2 is YFSETQ. This CDR3 contains 14 residues. The CDR3 coding sequence is TGCGCCAGCAGCCAGAGCGGGAGATCGGAGACCCAGTACTTC. Translation gives CASSQSGRSETQYF.

The chain is built from TRBV19 and TRBJ1-4; 7 positions agree with TRBD1. Germline CDR1 reads LNHDA; CDR2 reads SQIVND (reference sequence). This CDR3 contains 15 residues. V shed 6 bases and J 5 bases; nucleotides not matched to a gene: 9. The CDR3 DNA sequence: TGTGCCAGTAGGCAAACCGGGACAGAAAATGAAAAACTGTTTTTT. It encodes CASRQTGTENEKLFF. Together with reference TRBV19 and TRBJ1-4, the CDR3 gives the full variable domain: DGGITQSPKYLFRKEGQNVTLSCEQNLNHDAMYWYRQDPGQGLRLIYYSQIVNDFQKGDIAEGYSVSREKKESFPLTVTSAQKNPTAFYLCASRQTGTENEKLFFGSGTQLSVL.

The genes are TRBV25-1 and TRBJ2-7; the match to TRBD2 covers 10 bases. Trimming removed 6 bases from V and 2 bases from J; junction bases left unmatched: 4. Looked up from germline, CDR1 is MGHDK and CDR2 is SYGVNS. CDR3 length: 14 amino acids. The CDR3 nucleotides are TGTGCCAGCAGCCAACTAGCGGGGACCTACGAGCAGTACTTC. This translates into CASSQLAGTYEQYF.